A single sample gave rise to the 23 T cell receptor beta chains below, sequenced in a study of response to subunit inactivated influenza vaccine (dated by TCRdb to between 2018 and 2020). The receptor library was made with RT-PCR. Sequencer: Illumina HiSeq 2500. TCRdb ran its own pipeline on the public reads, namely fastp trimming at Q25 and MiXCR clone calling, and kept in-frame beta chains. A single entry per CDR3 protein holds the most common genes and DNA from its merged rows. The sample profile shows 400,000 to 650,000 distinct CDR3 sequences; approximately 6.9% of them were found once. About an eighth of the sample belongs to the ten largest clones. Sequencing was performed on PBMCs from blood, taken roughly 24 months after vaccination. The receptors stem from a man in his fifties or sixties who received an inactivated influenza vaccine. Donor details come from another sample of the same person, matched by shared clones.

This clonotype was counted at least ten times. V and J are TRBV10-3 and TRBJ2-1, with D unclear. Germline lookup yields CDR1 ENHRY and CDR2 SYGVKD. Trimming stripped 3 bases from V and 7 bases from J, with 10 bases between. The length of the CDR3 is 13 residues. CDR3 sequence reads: CAISDGSSNEQFF. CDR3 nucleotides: TGTGCCATCAGTGACGGGTCGAGTAATGAGCAGTTCTTC.

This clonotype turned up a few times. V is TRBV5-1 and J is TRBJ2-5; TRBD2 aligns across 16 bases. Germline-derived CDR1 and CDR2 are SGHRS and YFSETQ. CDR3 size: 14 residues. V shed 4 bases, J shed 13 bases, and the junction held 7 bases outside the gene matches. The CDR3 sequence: CASSTGLAGGPLYF. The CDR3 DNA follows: TGCGCCAGCAGCACGGGACTAGCGGGAGGGCCACTGTACTTC. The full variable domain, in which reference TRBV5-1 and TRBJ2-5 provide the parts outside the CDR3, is KAGVTQTPRYLIKTRGQQVTLSCSPISGHRSVSWYQQTPGQGLQFLFEYFSETQRNKGNFPGRFSGRQFSNSRSEMNVSTLELGDSALYLCASSTGLAGGPLYFGPGTRLLVL.

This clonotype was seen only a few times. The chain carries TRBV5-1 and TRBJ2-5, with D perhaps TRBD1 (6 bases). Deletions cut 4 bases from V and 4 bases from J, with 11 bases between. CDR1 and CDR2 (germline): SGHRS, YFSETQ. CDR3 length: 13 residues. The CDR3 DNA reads TGCGCCAGCAGCCAGGGGTCGGCAGAGACCCAGTACTTC. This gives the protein CASSQGSAETQYF.

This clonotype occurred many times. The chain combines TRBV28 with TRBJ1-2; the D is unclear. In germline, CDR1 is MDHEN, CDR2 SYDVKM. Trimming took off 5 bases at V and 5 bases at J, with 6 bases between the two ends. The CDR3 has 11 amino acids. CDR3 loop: CASSDNYGYTF. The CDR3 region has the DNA TGTGCCAGCAGTGACAATTATGGCTACACCTTC.

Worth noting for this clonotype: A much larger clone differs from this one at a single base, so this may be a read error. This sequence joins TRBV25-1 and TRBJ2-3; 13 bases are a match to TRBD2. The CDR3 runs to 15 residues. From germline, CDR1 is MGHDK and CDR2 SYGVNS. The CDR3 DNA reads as TGTGCCAGCAGTGGACTAGCGGGAGGCACAGAGACGCAGTATTTT. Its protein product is CASSGLAGGTETQYF.

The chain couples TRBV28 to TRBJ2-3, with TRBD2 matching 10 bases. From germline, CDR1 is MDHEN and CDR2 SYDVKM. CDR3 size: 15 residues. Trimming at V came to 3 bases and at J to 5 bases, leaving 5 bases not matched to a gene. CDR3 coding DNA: TGTGCCAGCAGTTTTCAGCGGGGGGGGGTAGATACGCAGTATTTT. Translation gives CASSFQRGGVDTQYF.

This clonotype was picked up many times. CDR3 residues: CASSYSLFQGNNYGYTF. The DNA for the CDR3 is TGTGCCAGCAGTTACTCCCTTTTCCAGGGTAATAACTATGGCTACACCTTC. V gene TRBV6-5 combines with J gene TRBJ1-2; maybe TRBD1 (5 bases). The germline V gene has CDR1 MNHEY and CDR2 SVGAGI. V lost 0 bases, J lost 1 base, and 15 bases lay in between. There are 17 residues in the CDR3.

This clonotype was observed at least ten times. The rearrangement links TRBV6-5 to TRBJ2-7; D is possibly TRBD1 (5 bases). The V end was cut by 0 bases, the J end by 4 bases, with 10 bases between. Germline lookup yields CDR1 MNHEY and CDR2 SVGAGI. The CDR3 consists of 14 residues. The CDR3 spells CASSYSGQLYEQYF. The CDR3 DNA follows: TGTGCCAGCAGTTACTCAGGACAACTTTACGAGCAGTACTTC.

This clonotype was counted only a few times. As DNA, the CDR3 is TGTGCCAGCAGTTACGAACAGGAGCTCTTTAGCTACGAGCAGTACTTC. Residues: CASSYEQELFSYEQYF. This chain joins TRBV6-2 or TRBV6-3 and TRBJ2-7, with D possibly being TRBD1 (5 bases). CDR1 is MNHEY and CDR2 is SVGEGT in the germline V gene. This CDR3 comprises 16 residues. Between the trimmed V and J ends, which lost 2 bases and 3 bases, there was a span of 17 bases.

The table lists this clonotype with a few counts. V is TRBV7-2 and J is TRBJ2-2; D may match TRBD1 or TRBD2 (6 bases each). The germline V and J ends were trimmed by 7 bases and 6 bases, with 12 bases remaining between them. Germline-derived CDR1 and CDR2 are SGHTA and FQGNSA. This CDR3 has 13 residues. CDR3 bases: TGTGCCAGCACCCCCGGGGGCCCCGGGGAGCTGTTTTTT. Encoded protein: CASTPGGPGELFF.

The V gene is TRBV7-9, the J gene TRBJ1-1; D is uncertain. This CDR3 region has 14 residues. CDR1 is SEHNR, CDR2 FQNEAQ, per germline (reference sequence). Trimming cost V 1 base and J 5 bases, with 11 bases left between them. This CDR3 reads CASSLDLGSTEAFF. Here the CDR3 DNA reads TGTGCCAGCAGCTTAGATCTCGGGTCGACTGAAGCTTTCTTT.

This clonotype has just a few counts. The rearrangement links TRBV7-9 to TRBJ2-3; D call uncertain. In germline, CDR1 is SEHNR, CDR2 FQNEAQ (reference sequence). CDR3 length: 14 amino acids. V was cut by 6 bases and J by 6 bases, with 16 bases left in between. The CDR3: CASSPRWGSDTQYF. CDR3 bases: TGTGCCAGCAGTCCCCGGTGGGGAAGTGATACGCAGTATTTT. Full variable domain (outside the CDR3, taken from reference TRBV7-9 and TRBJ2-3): DTGVSQNPRHKITKRGQNVTFRCDPISEHNRLYWYRQTLGQGPEFLTYFQNEAQLEKSRLLSDRFSAERPKGSFSTLEIQRTEQGDSAMYLCASSPRWGSDTQYFGPGTRLTVL.

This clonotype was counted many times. The CDR3 DNA reads TGTGCCAGCAGCTGGGGGGGGGTAGAGACCCAGTACTTC. This translates into CASSWGGVETQYF. The chain joins TRBV7-2 to TRBJ2-5; 7 bases agree with TRBD2. The CDR3 loop spans 13 amino acids. Trimming cost V 4 bases and J 4 bases; bases outside gene matches: 3. CDR1 and CDR2 from the germline V gene are SGHTA and FQGNSA.

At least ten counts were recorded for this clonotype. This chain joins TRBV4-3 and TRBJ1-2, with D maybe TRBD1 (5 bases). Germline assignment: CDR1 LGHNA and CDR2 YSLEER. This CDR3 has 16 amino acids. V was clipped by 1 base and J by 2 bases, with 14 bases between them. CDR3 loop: CASSQAYPGRNYGYTF. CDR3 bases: TGCGCCAGCAGCCAAGCTTACCCGGGACGGAACTATGGCTACACCTTC.

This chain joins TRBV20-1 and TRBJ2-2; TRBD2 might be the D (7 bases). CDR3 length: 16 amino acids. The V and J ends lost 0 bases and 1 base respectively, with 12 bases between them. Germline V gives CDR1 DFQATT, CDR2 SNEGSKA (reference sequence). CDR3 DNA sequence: TGCAGTGCTAGAGATAGGAGGGGGGGGAACACCGGGGAGCTGTTTTTT. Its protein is CSARDRRGGNTGELFF.

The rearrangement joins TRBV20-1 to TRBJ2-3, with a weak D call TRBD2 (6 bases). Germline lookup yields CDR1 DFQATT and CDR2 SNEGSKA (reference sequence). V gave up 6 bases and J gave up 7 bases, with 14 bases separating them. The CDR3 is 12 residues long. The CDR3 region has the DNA TGCAGTGCCCGAGGGACTTTAAATACGCAGTATTTT. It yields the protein CSARGTLNTQYF.

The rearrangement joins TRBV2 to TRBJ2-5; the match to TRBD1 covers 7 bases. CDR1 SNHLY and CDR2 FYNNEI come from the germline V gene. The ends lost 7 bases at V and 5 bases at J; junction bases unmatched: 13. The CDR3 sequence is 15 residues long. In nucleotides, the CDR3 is TGTGCCAGCAACCTAGACGCCGGGACAGCGGAGACCCAGTACTTC. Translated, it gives CASNLDAGTAETQYF. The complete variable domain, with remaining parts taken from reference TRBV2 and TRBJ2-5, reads EPEVTQTPSHQVTQMGQEVILRCVPISNHLYFYWYRQILGQKVEFLVSFYNNEISEKSEIFDDQFSVERPDGSNFTLKIRSTKLEDSAMYFCASNLDAGTAETQYFGPGTRLLVL.

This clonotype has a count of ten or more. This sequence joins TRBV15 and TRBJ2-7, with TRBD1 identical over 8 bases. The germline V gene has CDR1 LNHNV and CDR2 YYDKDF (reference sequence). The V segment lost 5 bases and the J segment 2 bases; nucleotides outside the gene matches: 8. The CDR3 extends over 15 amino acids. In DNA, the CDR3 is TGTGCCACCAGCCGTAAGGGACAGGTGACCTACGAGCAGTACTTC. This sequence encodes CATSRKGQVTYEQYF.

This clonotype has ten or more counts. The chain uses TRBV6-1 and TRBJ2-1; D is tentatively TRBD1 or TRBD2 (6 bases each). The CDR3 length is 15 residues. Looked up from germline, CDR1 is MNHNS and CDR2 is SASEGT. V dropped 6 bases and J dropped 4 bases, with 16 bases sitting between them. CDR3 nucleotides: TGTGCCAGCAGACCCGACGGGGGCCAGTACAATGAGCAGTTCTTC. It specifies CASRPDGGQYNEQFF.

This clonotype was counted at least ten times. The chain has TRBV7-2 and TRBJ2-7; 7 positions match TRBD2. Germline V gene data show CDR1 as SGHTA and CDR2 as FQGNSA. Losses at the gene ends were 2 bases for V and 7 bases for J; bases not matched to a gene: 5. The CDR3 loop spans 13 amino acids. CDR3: CASSLRLAGEQYF. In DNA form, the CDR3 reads TGTGCCAGCAGCTTACGACTAGCTGGGGAGCAGTACTTC.

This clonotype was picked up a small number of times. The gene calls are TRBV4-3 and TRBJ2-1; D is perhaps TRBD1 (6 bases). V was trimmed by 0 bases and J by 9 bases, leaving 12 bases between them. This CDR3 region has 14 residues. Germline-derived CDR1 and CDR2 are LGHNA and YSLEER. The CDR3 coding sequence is TGCGCCAGCAGCCAAGATTGGCAGGGGAGTGAGCAGTTCTTC. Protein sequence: CASSQDWQGSEQFF.

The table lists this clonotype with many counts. In DNA form, the CDR3 reads TGCAGTGCTAGGCTAGGGACCCAGCCCCAGCATTTT. This codes for CSARLGTQPQHF. V usage is TRBV20-1 and J usage is TRBJ1-5; a possible D gene is TRBD1 (5 bases). V was trimmed by 3 bases and J by 7 bases, leaving 10 bases between them. CDR3 size: 12 residues. Germline CDR1 reads DFQATT; CDR2 reads SNEGSKA (reference sequence).

The CDR3 nucleotides are TGTGCCAGCAGCTTACGGACAGGGTACTTATCCTACGAGCAGTACTTC. It yields the protein CASSLRTGYLSYEQYF. The chain links TRBV7-2 to TRBJ2-7; the match to TRBD1 covers 8 bases. With 2 bases clipped from V and 1 base from J, the junction kept 7 bases outside the gene matches. There are 16 residues in the CDR3. The germline V gene encodes CDR1 SGHTA and CDR2 FQGNSA.